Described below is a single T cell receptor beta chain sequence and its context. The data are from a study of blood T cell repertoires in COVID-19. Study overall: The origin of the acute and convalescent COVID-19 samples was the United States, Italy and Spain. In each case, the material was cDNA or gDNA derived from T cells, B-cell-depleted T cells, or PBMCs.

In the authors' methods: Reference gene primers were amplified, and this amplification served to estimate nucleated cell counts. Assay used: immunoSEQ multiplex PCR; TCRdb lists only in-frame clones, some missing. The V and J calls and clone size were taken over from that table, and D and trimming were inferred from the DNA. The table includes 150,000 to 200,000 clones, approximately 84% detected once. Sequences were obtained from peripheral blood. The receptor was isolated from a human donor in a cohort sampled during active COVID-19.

CDR3 nucleotide sequence: TGTGCCAGCAGTCATACTCGGGGACAGGGGACTGGGGCCAACGTCCTGACTTTC. Translated: CASSHTRGQGTGANVLTF. V and J are TRBV6-6 and TRBJ2-6; 10 nucleotides agree with TRBD1. V lost 5 bases and J lost 2; bases outside the gene matches: 9. The CDR3 is made up of 18 amino acids. Looked up from germline, CDR1 is MNHNY and CDR2 is SVGAGI (reference sequence).